The present TCR beta chain was sequenced within a study of shared clonotypes between healthy human individuals. Assay used: immunoSEQ multiplex PCR; TCRdb lists only in-frame clones, some missing. The sample shows over 850,000 clones, approximately 78% of them seen only once. The trim removed 4 bases at V and 0 bases at J, leaving 3 bases unmatched. CDR1 is SQVTM and CDR2 is ANQGSEA in the germline V gene. This CDR3 region has 15 residues. The sequenced sample consisted of memory CD4+ T cells from PBMCs. Noted subset: CD45RA-negative fraction. The chain links TRBV29-1 to TRBJ2-5, with 12 nucleotides matching TRBD2. The TCR sequence derives from a young man in good health. Some clones in this sample may be carry-over from other donors' samples. DNA of the CDR3: TGCAGCGTTGTCGGACTAGCGGGGTACCAAGAGACCCAGTACTTC. Protein: CSVVGLAGYQETQYF.